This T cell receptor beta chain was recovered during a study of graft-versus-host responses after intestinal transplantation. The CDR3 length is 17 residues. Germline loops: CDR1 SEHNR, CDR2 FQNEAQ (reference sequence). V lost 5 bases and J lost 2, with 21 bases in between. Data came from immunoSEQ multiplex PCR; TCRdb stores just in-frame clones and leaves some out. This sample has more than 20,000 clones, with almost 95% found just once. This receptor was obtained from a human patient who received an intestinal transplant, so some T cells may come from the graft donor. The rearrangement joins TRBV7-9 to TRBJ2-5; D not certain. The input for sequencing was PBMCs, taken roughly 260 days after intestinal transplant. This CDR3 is CASSPPPRLRLQETQYF. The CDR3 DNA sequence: TGTGCCAGCAGCCCCCCGCCCCGGCTTCGGCTGCAAGAGACCCAGTACTTC.